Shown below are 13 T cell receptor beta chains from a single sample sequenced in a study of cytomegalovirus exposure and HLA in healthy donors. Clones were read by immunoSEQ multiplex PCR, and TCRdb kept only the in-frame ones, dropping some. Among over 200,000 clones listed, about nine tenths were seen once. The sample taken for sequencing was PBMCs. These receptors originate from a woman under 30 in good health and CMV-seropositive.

CDR3 nucleotide sequence: TGTGCCAGCTCACCGCAGGGGGCTTCCAATGAGCAGTTCTTC. Translating gives CASSPQGASNEQFF. The V and J genes are TRBV18 and TRBJ2-1, with 8 bases matching TRBD1. Germline loops: CDR1 KGHSH, CDR2 LQKENI. This CDR3 has 14 amino acids. V dropped 3 bases and J dropped 6; count of bases not matched to a gene: 4.

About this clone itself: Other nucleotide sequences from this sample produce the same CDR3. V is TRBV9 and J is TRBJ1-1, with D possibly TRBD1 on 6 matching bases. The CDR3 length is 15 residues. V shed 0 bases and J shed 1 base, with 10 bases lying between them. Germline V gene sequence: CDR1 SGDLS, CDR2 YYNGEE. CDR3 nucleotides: TGTGCCAGCAGCGTAGGTCCGGGACAGAACACTGAAGCTTTCTTT. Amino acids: CASSVGPGQNTEAFF.

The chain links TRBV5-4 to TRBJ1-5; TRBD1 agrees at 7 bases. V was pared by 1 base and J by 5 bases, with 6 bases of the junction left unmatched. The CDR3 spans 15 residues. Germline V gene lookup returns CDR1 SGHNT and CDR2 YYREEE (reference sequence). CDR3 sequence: CASSLFDRDDQPQHF. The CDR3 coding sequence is TGTGCCAGCAGCTTGTTTGACAGGGATGATCAGCCCCAGCATTTT.

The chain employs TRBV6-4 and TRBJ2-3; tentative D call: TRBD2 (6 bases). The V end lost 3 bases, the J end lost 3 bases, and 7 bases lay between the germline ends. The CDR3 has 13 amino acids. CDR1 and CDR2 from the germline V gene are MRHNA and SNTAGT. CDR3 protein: CASSEEGTDTQYF. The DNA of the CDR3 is TGTGCCAGCAGTGAGGAGGGGACAGATACGCAGTATTTT.

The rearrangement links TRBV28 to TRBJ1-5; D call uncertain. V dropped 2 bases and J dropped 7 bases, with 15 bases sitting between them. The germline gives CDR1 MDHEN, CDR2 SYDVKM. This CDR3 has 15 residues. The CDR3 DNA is TGTGCCAGCAGTTTAACGGGGTTTAGTTCACAGCCCCAGCATTTT. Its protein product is CASSLTGFSSQPQHF.

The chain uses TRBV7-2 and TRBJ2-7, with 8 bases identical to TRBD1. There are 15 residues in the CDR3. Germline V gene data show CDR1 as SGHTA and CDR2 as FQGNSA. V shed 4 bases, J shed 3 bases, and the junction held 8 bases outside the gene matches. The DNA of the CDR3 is TGTGCCAGCAGCTACGGACAGGGCAGATTCTACGAGCAGTACTTC. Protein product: CASSYGQGRFYEQYF.

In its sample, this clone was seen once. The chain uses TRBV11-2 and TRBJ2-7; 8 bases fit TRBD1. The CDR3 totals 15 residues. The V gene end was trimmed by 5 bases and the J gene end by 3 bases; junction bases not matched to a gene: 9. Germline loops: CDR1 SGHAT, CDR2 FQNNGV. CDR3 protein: CASSRGQGMVYEQYF. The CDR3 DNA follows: TGTGCCAGCAGCCGTGGACAGGGAATGGTCTACGAGCAGTACTTC.

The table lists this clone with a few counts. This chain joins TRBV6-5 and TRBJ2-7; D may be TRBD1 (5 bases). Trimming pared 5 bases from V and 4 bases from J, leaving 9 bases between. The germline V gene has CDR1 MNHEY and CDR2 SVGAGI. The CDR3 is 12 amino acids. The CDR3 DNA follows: TGTGCCAGCAGTCCCCACAGGTACGAGCAGTACTTC. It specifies CASSPHRYEQYF.

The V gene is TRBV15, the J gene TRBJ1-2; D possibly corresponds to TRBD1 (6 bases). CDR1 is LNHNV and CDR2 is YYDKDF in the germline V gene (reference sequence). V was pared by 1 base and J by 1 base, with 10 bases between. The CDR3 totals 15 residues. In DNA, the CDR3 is TGTGCCACCAGCAGAGGGGACACCTTTAACTATGGCTACACCTTC. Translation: CATSRGDTFNYGYTF.

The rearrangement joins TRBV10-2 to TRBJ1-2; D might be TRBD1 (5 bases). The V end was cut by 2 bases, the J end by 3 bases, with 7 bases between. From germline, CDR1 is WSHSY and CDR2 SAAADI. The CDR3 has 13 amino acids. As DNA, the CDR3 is TGCGCCAGCAGTGAGGGGGGGGACTATGGCTACACCTTC. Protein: CASSEGGDYGYTF.

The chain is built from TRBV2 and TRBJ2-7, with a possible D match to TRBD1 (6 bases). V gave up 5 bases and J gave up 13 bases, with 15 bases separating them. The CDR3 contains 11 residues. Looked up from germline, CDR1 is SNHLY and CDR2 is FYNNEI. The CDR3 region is CASSHTRGFYF. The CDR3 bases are TGTGCCAGCAGTCATACCAGGGGATTTTACTTC. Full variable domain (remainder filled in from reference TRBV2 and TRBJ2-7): EPEVTQTPSHQVTQMGQEVILRCVPISNHLYFYWYRQILGQKVEFLVSFYNNEISEKSEIFDDQFSVERPDGSNFTLKIRSTKLEDSAMYFCASSHTRGFYFGPGTRLTVT.

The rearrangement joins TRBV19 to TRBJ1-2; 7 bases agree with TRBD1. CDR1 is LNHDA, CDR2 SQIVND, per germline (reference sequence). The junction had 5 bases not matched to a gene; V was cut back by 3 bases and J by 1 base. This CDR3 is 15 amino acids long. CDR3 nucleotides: TGTGCCAGTAGTATTCCCGGGACAGATAACTATGGCTACACCTTC. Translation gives CASSIPGTDNYGYTF. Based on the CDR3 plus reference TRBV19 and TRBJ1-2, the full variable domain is DGGITQSPKYLFRKEGQNVTLSCEQNLNHDAMYWYRQDPGQGLRLIYYSQIVNDFQKGDIAEGYSVSREKKESFPLTVTSAQKNPTAFYLCASSIPGTDNYGYTFGSGTRLTVV.

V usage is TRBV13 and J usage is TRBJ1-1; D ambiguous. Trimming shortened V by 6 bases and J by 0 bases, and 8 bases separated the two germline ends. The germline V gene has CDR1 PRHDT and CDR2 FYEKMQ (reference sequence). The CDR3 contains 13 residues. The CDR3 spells CASRTQLNTEAFF. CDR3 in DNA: TGTGCCAGCAGGACTCAGCTGAACACTGAAGCTTTCTTT.